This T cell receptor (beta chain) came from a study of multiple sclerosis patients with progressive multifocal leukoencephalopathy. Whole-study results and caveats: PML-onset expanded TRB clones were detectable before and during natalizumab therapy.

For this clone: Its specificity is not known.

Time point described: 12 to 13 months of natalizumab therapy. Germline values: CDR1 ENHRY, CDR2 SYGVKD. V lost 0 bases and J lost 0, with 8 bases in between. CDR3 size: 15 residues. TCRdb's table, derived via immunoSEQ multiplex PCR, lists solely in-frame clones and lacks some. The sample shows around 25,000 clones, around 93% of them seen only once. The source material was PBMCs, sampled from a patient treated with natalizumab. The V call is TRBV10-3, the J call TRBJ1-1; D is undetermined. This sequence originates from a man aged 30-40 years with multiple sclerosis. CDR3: CAISESNTMNTEAFF. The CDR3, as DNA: TGTGCCATCAGTGAGTCGAACACTATGAACACTGAAGCTTTCTTT.